The clone carrying this T cell receptor beta chain has more than one count but fewer than ten. Antigen: not known. The data belong to a study of T-cell reconstitution after alpha-beta-depleted transplantation in children. General study findings and limits: TCRbeta diversity was high at day 60 in some patients (a result of surviving recipient T cells and thymic progenitors). Reported findings indicate that, about two months after transplant, alpha-beta T cells came from several hundred expanded clones, which were derived from non-depleted graft cells. T-cell numbers and diversity, one year after transplant, stemmed largely from T cells that were newly produced.

Unique molecular identifiers were used to barcode this TCRbeta library. TCRdb recomputed calls from the PCR reads with MiXCR, one row per CDR3 protein. Among 540,000 or so distinct CDR3 sequences listed, roughly 24% were seen once. The CDR3 contains 16 residues. The germline CDR1 and CDR2 sequences are LGHDT and YNNKEL (reference sequence). J lost 6 bases, V lost 4 bases, and 10 bases had no gene match. This sequence originates from a boy in the first two years of life who had a stem cell transplant for acute myeloid leukemia, so the T cells may come from the graft donor. Sequencing was performed on PBMCs, mostly from graft donor cells, taken 360 days after TCRalphabeta/CD19-depleted stem cell transplant. The rearrangement joins TRBV3-1 to TRBJ2-2; 8 bases map to TRBD1. In nucleotides, the CDR3 is TGTGCCAGCAGCCGTTTCGAGGACAGGGCGGCCGGGGAGCTGTTTTTT. Amino acids: CASSRFEDRAAGELFF.